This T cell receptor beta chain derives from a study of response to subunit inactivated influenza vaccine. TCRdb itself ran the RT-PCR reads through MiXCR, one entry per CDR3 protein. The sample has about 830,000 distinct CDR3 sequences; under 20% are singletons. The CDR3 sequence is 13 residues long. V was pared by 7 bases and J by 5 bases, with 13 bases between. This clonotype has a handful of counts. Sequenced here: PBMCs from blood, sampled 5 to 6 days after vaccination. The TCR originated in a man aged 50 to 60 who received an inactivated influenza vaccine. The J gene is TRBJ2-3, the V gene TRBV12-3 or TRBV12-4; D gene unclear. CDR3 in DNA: TGTGCCAGCACCATTCTCGCTGGAGATACGCAGTATTTT. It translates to CASTILAGDTQYF.